Below, 28 T cell receptor beta chains from the same sample are listed, as sequenced in a study of T cells after posttransplantation cyclophosphamide (dated by TCRdb to 2016 to 2017). Library method: the immunoSEQ multiplex PCR assay. TCRdb took this table from immuneACCESS and kept in-frame rearrangements with V and J called. Such tables lack part of the clones; where checked against another copy, unresolved V genes explain under half of the gap, and the rest is unexplained. There are around 39,000 clones in this sample, and none of them is a singleton. The top ten hold approximately 1.2% of the sample. Sequences were obtained from PBMCs. The origin of the receptors is a girl between 10 and 17 years old in good health, CMV-negative, and a related stem cell transplant donor.

This clone appeared many times. The chain couples TRBV19 to TRBJ2-1, with D uncertain. Germline CDR1 is LNHDA and CDR2 is SQIVND (reference sequence). This CDR3 region has 14 residues. Trimming took 3 bases from V and 7 from J, leaving 13 bases between them. In DNA form, the CDR3 reads TGTGCCAGTAGTATTGTCCCCCCCGGGAATGAGCAGTTCTTC. It encodes CASSIVPPGNEQFF.

This clone was counted between two and nine times. The chain employs TRBV2 and TRBJ1-2; D is possibly TRBD1 (6 bases). CDR3 length: 14 amino acids. Between the trimmed V and J ends, which lost 7 bases and 2 bases, there was a span of 14 bases. The germline gives CDR1 SNHLY, CDR2 FYNNEI. The CDR3 protein is CASNSGGQNYGYTF. For the CDR3, the DNA is TGTGCCAGCAATAGTGGGGGACAAAACTATGGCTACACCTTC.

In the case of this clone: A read error may account for a junction end that differs from germline. Other DNA variants within this sample encode the same CDR3. The CDR3 nucleotides read TGTGCCAGCAGCTTGGAGGACAGGGGGGGCTACACCTTC. Amino acid sequence: CASSLEDRGGYTF. The chain has TRBV5-1 and TRBJ1-2; the match to TRBD1 covers 10 bases. The CDR3 totals 13 residues. In germline, CDR1 is SGHRS, CDR2 YFSETQ. Full variable domain (remainder filled in from reference TRBV5-1 and TRBJ1-2): KAGVTQTPRYLIKTRGQQVTLSCSPISGHRSVSWYQQTPGQGLQFLFEYFSETQRNKGNFPGRFSGRQFSNSRSEMNVSTLELGDSALYLCASSLEDRGGYTFGSGTRLTVV.

This clone was seen many times. CDR3 in DNA: TGCGCCAGCAGCTTGGAACTAGACAATGAGCAGTTCTTC. Translation gives CASSLELDNEQFF. The V call is TRBV5-1, the J call TRBJ2-1; the D gene is possibly TRBD2 (5 bases). The CDR3 sequence is 13 residues long. Trimming removed 0 bases at V and 5 bases at J, with 6 bases between. Germline values: CDR1 SGHRS, CDR2 YFSETQ.

This chain connects TRBV28 to TRBJ2-7; 8 nucleotides align to TRBD1. Germline V CDR1 and CDR2: MDHEN, SYDVKM. J lost 7 bases, V lost 3 bases, and 8 bases had no gene match. The CDR3 runs 14 residues. The DNA of the CDR3 is TGTGCCAGCAGTTTTCCCGGACAGGGCAAAGAGCAGTACTTC. Translated: CASSFPGQGKEQYF.

Only a few counts were recorded for this clone. The gene calls are TRBV5-1 and TRBJ2-7, with D possibly TRBD2 on 5 matching bases. Trimming pared 4 bases from V and 4 bases from J, leaving 9 bases between. Germline CDR1 is SGHRS and CDR2 is YFSETQ. The CDR3 sequence is 12 residues long. CDR3 loop: CASSRGIYEQYF. The CDR3 DNA is TGCGCCAGCAGCCGAGGGATTTACGAGCAGTACTTC.

This clone was observed a handful of times. This chain links TRBV2 with TRBJ1-2; 7 nucleotides match TRBD1. This CDR3 comprises 12 residues. J gave up 7 bases and V 9 bases, and 8 bases lay outside the gene matches. Germline lookup yields CDR1 SNHLY and CDR2 FYNNEI. CDR3 sequence reads: CARGTASSGYTF. In nucleotides, the CDR3 is TGTGCCAGAGGGACAGCATCAAGTGGCTACACCTTC.

This clone was picked up many times. V is TRBV20-1 and J is TRBJ1-1; no firm D call. Between the trimmed V and J ends, which lost 2 bases and 10 bases, there was a span of 11 bases. There are 11 residues in the CDR3. Germline assignment: CDR1 DFQATT and CDR2 SNEGSKA (reference sequence). The CDR3 sequence: CSARRSSGAFF. DNA of the CDR3: TGCAGTGCTAGACGGTCAAGCGGAGCTTTCTTT.

The table lists this clone with a few counts. The CDR3 end shows no conserved phenylalanine or tryptophan, and so a read error is likely. The rearrangement links TRBV6-5 to TRBJ1-1; maybe TRBD1 (5 bases). The CDR3 length is 15 residues. Trimming left V 0 bases short and J 0 bases short, with 8 bases between. Germline V gene data show CDR1 as MNHEY and CDR2 as SVGAGI. The CDR3 here is CASSYSGGLNTEAFL. CDR3 DNA sequence: TGTGCCAGCAGTTACTCGGGGGGGTTGAACACTGAAGCTTTCCTT.

This clone was seen ten or more times. The V gene is TRBV18, the J gene TRBJ2-1; 8 bases agree with TRBD2. After removal of 1 base from V and 11 bases from J, the junction contained 13 bases not matched to a gene. The CDR3 totals 16 residues. Germline CDR1 and CDR2: KGHSH and LQKENI. In DNA, the CDR3 is TGTGCCAGCTCACCACGGGGACTAGAGCTGGTGAATAAGCAGTTCTTC. Translated: CASSPRGLELVNKQFF. The full variable domain, with the rest looked up from reference TRBV18 and TRBJ2-1, is NAGVMQNPRHLVRRRGQEARLRCSPMKGHSHVYWYRQLPEEGLKFMVYLQKENIIDESGMPKERFSAEFPKEGPSILRIQQVVRGDSAAYFCASSPRGLELVNKQFFGPGTRLTVL.

DNA of the CDR3: TGTGCCAGCAGCTTAGGCAGAAGCACAGATACGCAGTATTTT. Protein: CASSLGRSTDTQYF. This chain connects TRBV11-2 to TRBJ2-3; D is undetermined. Germline CDR1 SGHAT, CDR2 FQNNGV. This CDR3 is built from 14 residues. Trimming took off 1 base at V and 0 bases at J, with 5 bases between the two ends.

This clone was detected ten times or more. The J gene is TRBJ1-5, the V gene TRBV6-5; D might be TRBD1 (5 bases). The CDR3 runs 16 residues. V lost 4 bases, J lost 0 bases, and 13 bases lay in between. The germline CDR1 and CDR2 sequences are MNHEY and SVGAGI. CDR3 region: CASSLTVQNSNQPQHF. CDR3 bases: TGTGCCAGCAGTTTGACAGTTCAGAATAGCAATCAGCCCCAGCATTTT.

This clone occurred many times. The V gene is TRBV5-6, the J gene TRBJ2-7; TRBD2 aligns across 16 bases. J gave up 4 bases and V 3 bases, and 4 bases lay outside the gene matches. The germline V gene encodes CDR1 SGHDT and CDR2 YYEEEE. CDR3 length equals 16 residues. CDR3 amino acids: CASSSGTSGRVYEQYF. The CDR3 nucleotides are TGTGCCAGCAGCTCGGGGACTAGCGGGAGGGTTTACGAGCAGTACTTC.

This clone came up many times. This chain joins TRBV5-6 and TRBJ2-7; D is uncertain. Trimming left V 1 base short and J 0 bases short, with 8 bases between. This CDR3 comprises 14 residues. Germline CDR1 reads SGHDT; CDR2 reads YYEEEE. In DNA form, the CDR3 reads TGTGCCAGCAGCTTGTCCCGGTTCTCCTACGAGCAGTACTTC. This sequence encodes CASSLSRFSYEQYF.

CDR3 region: CAWSVYSYNSPLHF. The CDR3 DNA reads TGTGCCTGGAGTGTCTACTCCTATAATTCACCCCTCCACTTT. The chain recombines TRBV30 with TRBJ1-6; D call uncertain. Trimming took off 0 bases at V and 0 bases at J, with 3 bases between the two ends. The germline CDR1 and CDR2 sequences are GTSNPN and SVGIG (reference sequence). CDR3 length: 14 amino acids.

This clone came up many times. The V call is TRBV7-3, the J call TRBJ2-3; TRBD2 matches at 7 bases. The V gene end was trimmed by 4 bases and the J gene end by 6 bases; junction bases not matched to a gene: 13. The V gene's germline CDR1 is SGHTA and CDR2 FQGTGA. The CDR3 consists of 16 residues. The CDR3 DNA reads as TGTGCCAGCAGCTCAGCGGGGACTTTTTATGAGGATACGCAGTATTTT. This encodes CASSSAGTFYEDTQYF.

This clone was counted at least ten times. V and J are TRBV30 and TRBJ2-7; maybe TRBD2 (5 bases). From germline, CDR1 is GTSNPN and CDR2 SVGIG (reference sequence). V lost 0 bases and J 6 bases, leaving 12 bases between the germline ends. This CDR3 spans 13 amino acids. For the CDR3, the DNA is TGTGCCTGGAGTGTAATGGGAGTGGGCGAGCAGTACTTC. It yields the protein CAWSVMGVGEQYF.

This clone was picked up many times. This chain joins TRBV30 and TRBJ1-1; no reliable D call. Trimming left V 3 bases short and J 2 bases short, with 7 bases between. This CDR3 is 12 amino acids long. In germline, CDR1 is GTSNPN, CDR2 SVGIG (reference sequence). CDR3 nucleotides: TGTGCCTGGAGACAGTCTAACACTGAAGCTTTCTTT. Its protein is CAWRQSNTEAFF.

This clone is termed medium-sized. The V call is TRBV10-3, the J call TRBJ1-1; D uncertain. This CDR3 region has 13 residues. CDR1 and CDR2 from the germline V gene are ENHRY and SYGVKD. Deletions cut 3 bases from V and 4 bases from J, with 9 bases between. CDR3 protein: CAISDRFTTEAFF. CDR3 in DNA: TGTGCCATCAGTGACAGGTTTACCACTGAAGCTTTCTTT.

The sample holds a few counts of this clone. The chain carries TRBV6-5 and TRBJ1-2; D might be TRBD1 (6 bases). The germline V gene encodes CDR1 MNHEY and CDR2 SVGAGI. This CDR3 comprises 14 residues. The V end lost 4 bases, the J end lost 4 bases, and 13 bases lay between the germline ends. The CDR3: CASSLQGVGYGYTF. The CDR3 DNA reads as TGTGCCAGCAGTTTACAGGGAGTAGGCTATGGCTACACCTTC.

The chain carries TRBV9 and TRBJ2-2; possibly TRBD1 for D (5 bases). Trimming pared 7 bases from V and 5 bases from J, leaving 12 bases between. The length of the CDR3 is 13 residues. From germline, CDR1 is SGDLS and CDR2 YYNGEE. In DNA form, the CDR3 reads TGTGCCAGCGGGGAAAGGGGAACCGGGGAGCTGTTTTTT. Encoded protein: CASGERGTGELFF.

This clone was recorded at least ten times. The chain has TRBV11-2 and TRBJ2-3, with D possibly matching TRBD1 (5 bases). V was cut by 1 base and J by 1 base, with 12 bases left in between. The CDR3 is made up of 16 amino acids. The germline gives CDR1 SGHAT, CDR2 FQNNGV. CDR3 DNA sequence: TGTGCCAGCAGCTTAGGGTTCGGACAACGCACAGATACGCAGTATTTT. Translated: CASSLGFGQRTDTQYF.

This clone was recorded at least ten times. The chain combines TRBV5-1 with TRBJ1-1; 8 nucleotides match TRBD1. Trimming at V came to 3 bases and at J to 1 base, leaving 5 bases not matched to a gene. The CDR3 is 15 amino acids. Germline values: CDR1 SGHRS, CDR2 YFSETQ. The CDR3, as DNA: TGCGCCAGCAGCTCCTCCGGGACAGGGAACACTGAAGCTTTCTTT. Translation: CASSSSGTGNTEAFF. The complete variable domain, with remaining parts taken from reference TRBV5-1 and TRBJ1-1, reads KAGVTQTPRYLIKTRGQQVTLSCSPISGHRSVSWYQQTPGQGLQFLFEYFSETQRNKGNFPGRFSGRQFSNSRSEMNVSTLELGDSALYLCASSSSGTGNTEAFFGQGTRLTVV.

This clone showed up just a few times. This chain links TRBV4-1 with TRBJ2-1; D possibly corresponds to TRBD1 (6 bases). The germline gives CDR1 MGHRA, CDR2 YSYEKL. With 6 bases removed from V and 1 base from J, the gap between germline ends came to 10 bases. The CDR3 has 14 residues. The CDR3 loop reads CASSQQGSYNEQFF. CDR3 coding DNA: TGCGCCAGCAGTCAGCAGGGGTCCTACAATGAGCAGTTCTTC.

This clone appeared a few times. The rearrangement joins TRBV7-9 to TRBJ2-7; 8 nucleotides match TRBD1. Per the germline V gene, CDR1 is SEHNR and CDR2 is FQNEAQ (reference sequence). The CDR3 contains 17 residues. V lost 2 bases, J lost 4 bases, and 13 bases stayed unmatched. CDR3 DNA sequence: TGTGCCAGCAGCTTACCACTTTCTGACAGGGGAATTTACGAGCAGTACTTC. Residues: CASSLPLSDRGIYEQYF.

This clone was seen repeatedly, ten times or more. The rearrangement links TRBV5-6 to TRBJ2-2; D is perhaps TRBD2 (6 bases). Trimming shortened V by 6 bases and J by 0 bases, and 15 bases separated the two germline ends. The CDR3 totals 16 residues. The germline CDR1 and CDR2 sequences are SGHDT and YYEEEE. In DNA, the CDR3 is TGTGCCAGCATCCCAAGGCGGGGAACGAACACCGGGGAGCTGTTTTTT. Its translation is CASIPRRGTNTGELFF.

This clone has at least ten counts. The V call is TRBV7-2, the J call TRBJ1-1, with D unresolved. V was trimmed by 1 base and J by 4 bases, leaving 13 bases between them. The germline V gene encodes CDR1 SGHTA and CDR2 FQGNSA. The CDR3 consists of 15 residues. The CDR3 loop is CASSLDSGGVTEAFF. DNA for the CDR3: TGTGCCAGCAGCTTAGACTCTGGAGGAGTCACTGAAGCTTTCTTT.

This clone was recorded at least ten times. The chain joins TRBV4-1 to TRBJ1-5, with 7 bases lining up with TRBD1. V was clipped by 4 bases and J by 0 bases; unmatched bases: 15. CDR1 and CDR2 (germline): MGHRA, YSYEKL. The CDR3 contains 19 residues. Written as DNA, the CDR3 is TGCGCCAGCAGCCCGTCACTCGCCCAGGGGGGTGGTAGCAATCAGCCCCAGCATTTT. As protein: CASSPSLAQGGGSNQPQHF.